This T cell receptor beta chain was sequenced in a study of blood T cell repertoires in COVID-19. Study overall: Samples representing acute and convalescent COVID-19 were sourced from the United States, Italy and Spain. Sources were T cells, B-cell-depleted T cells, or PBMCs; the material itself was cDNA or gDNA.

In the study's own analysis: The assay estimated nucleated cells by amplifying reference gene primers. The table came from immunoSEQ multiplex PCR; TCRdb's copy has only in-frame clones and leaves some out. V and J calls and clone size follow that table, whereas D and trimming were derived from the DNA. Of fewer than 60,000 clones listed, around nine tenths are singletons. CDR3 length: 16 amino acids. Trimming stripped 4 bases from V and 4 bases from J, with 18 bases between. Germline CDR1 is SGHRS and CDR2 is YFSETQ. This TCR derives from a man over 45 with acute or convalescent COVID-19. The chain carries TRBV5-1 and TRBJ2-1, with D possibly matching TRBD2 (6 bases). Sequencing input: peripheral blood. DNA for the CDR3: TGCGCCAGCAGCACTGGTGGGGGAGGATCGTACAATGAGCAGTTCTTC. Translating gives CASSTGGGGSYNEQFF.